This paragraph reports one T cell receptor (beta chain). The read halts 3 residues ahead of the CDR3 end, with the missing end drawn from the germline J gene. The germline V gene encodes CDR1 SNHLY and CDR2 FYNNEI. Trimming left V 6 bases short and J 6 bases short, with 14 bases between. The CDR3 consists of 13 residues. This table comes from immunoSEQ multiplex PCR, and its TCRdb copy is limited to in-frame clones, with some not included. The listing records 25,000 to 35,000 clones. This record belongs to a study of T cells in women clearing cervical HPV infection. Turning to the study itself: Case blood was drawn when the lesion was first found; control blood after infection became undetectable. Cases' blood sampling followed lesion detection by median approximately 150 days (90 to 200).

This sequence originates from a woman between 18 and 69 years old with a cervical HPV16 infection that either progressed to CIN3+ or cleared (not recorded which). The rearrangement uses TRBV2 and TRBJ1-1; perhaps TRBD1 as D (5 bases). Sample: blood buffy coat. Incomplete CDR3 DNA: TGTGCCAGCAGGATCGTCAGGGAGGCTGAA. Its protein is CASRIVREAE. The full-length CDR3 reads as CASRIVREAEAFF.